The clone carrying this T cell receptor beta chain was observed at least ten times. Its target is unknown. This specimen belongs to a study of neurological immune-mediated disorders. Study-wide findings and caveats: The level of TCR clonal expansion was highest in patients with HTLV-1-associated myelopathy and lowest in multiple sclerosis, where it fell below the level seen in healthy controls. Subjects shared no identical expanded-clone CDR3 amino acid sequences, suggesting private TCR-beta repertoires in all groups.

The CDR3 is made up of 15 amino acids. The germline gives CDR1 SEHNR, CDR2 FQNEAQ (reference sequence). Unmatched junction bases numbered 10, after V lost 5 bases and J lost 4 bases. TCRdb ran MiXCR on the 5' RACE reads and lists one entry per CDR3 protein. The sample holds roughly 60,000 distinct CDR3 sequences, 3% to 4% seen once. About 1 million sorted CD4+ or CD8+ T cells made each library. The TCR was taken from a woman aged 40 to 55 with multiple sclerosis. Sequenced material: CD4+ T cells from blood. The chain joins TRBV7-9 to TRBJ1-1; 7 nucleotides match TRBD1. The CDR3 loop is CASSLWTGGGTEAFF. The CDR3 coding sequence is TGTGCCAGCAGCCTATGGACAGGCGGTGGCACTGAAGCTTTCTTT.